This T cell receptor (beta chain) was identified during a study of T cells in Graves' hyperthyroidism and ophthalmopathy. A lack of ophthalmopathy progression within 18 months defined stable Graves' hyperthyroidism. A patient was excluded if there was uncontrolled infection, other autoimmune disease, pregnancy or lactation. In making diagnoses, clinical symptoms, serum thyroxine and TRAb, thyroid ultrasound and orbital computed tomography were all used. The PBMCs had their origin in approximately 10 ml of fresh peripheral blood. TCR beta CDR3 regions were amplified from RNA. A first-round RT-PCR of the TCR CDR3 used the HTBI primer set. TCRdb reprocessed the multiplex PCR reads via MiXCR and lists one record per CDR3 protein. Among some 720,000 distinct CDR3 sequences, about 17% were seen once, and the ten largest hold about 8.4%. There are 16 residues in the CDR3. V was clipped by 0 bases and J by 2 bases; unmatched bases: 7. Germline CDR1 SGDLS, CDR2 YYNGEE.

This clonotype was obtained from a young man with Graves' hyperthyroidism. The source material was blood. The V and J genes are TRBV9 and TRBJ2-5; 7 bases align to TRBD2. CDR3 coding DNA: TGTGCCAGCAGCGTAGTCGCAGCGGGGAGGCAAGAGACCCAGTACTTC. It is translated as CASSVVAAGRQETQYF.